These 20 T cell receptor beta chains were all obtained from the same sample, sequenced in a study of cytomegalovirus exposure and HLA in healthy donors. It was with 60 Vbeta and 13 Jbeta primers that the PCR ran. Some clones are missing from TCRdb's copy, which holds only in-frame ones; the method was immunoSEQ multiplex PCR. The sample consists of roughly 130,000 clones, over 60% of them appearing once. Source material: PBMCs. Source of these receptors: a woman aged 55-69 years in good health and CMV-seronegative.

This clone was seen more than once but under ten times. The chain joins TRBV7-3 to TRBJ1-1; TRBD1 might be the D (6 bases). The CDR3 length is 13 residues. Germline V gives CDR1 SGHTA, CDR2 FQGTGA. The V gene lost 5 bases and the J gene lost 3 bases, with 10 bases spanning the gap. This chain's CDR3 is CASSQDSYTEAFF. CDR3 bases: TGTGCCAGCAGCCAGGACAGCTACACTGAAGCTTTCTTT.

CDR3 in DNA: TGTGCCAGTAGTATGAGGGGGGGGCGGGCAAGCAATCAGCCCCAGCATTTT. Amino acid sequence: CASSMRGGRASNQPQHF. This rearrangement joins TRBV19 to TRBJ1-5, with a possible D match to TRBD1 (6 bases). The CDR3 has 17 residues. Deletions cut 3 bases from V and 1 base from J, with 16 bases between. CDR1 is LNHDA and CDR2 is SQIVND in the germline V gene (reference sequence). The full variable domain, with the rest looked up from reference TRBV19 and TRBJ1-5, is DGGITQSPKYLFRKEGQNVTLSCEQNLNHDAMYWYRQDPGQGLRLIYYSQIVNDFQKGDIAEGYSVSREKKESFPLTVTSAQKNPTAFYLCASSMRGGRASNQPQHFGDGTRLSIL.

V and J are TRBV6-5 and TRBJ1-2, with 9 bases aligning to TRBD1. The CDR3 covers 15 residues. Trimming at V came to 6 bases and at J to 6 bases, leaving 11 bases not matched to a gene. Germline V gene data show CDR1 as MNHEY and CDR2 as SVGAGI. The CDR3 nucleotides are TGTGCCAGCAGCTTCCCGGGACAGGGATTGAATGGCTACACCTTC. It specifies CASSFPGQGLNGYTF.

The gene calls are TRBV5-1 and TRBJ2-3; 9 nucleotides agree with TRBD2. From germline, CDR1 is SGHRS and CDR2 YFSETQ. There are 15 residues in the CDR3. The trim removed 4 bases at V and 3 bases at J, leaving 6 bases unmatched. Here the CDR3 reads CASSGGTSITDTQYF. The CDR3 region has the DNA TGCGCCAGCAGCGGCGGGACTAGCATAACAGATACGCAGTATTTT. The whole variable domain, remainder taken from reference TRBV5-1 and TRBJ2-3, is KAGVTQTPRYLIKTRGQQVTLSCSPISGHRSVSWYQQTPGQGLQFLFEYFSETQRNKGNFPGRFSGRQFSNSRSEMNVSTLELGDSALYLCASSGGTSITDTQYFGPGTRLTVL.

CDR3 region: CASSQDTDYGYTF. The DNA for the CDR3 is TGCGCCAGCAGCCAAGATACGGACTATGGCTACACCTTC. The J gene is TRBJ1-2, the V gene TRBV4-3; the D is unclear. Germline values: CDR1 LGHNA, CDR2 YSLEER. The CDR3 spans 13 residues. V lost 0 bases and J 3 bases, leaving 5 bases between the germline ends.

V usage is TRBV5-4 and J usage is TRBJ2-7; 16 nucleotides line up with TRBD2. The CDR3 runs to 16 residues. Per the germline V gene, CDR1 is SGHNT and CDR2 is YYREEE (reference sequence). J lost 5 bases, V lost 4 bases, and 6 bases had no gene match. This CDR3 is CASSIGTSGRGHEQYF. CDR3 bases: TGTGCCAGCAGCATTGGGACTAGCGGGAGGGGCCACGAGCAGTACTTC.

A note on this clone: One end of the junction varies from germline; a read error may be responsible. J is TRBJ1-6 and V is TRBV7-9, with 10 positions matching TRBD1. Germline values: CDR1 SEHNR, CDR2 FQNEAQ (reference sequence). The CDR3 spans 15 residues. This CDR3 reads CSSSLRDRGDSPLHF. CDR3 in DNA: TGTTCCAGCAGCTTACGGGACAGGGGCGATTCACCCCTCCACTTT. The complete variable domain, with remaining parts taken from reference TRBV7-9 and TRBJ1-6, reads DTGVSQNPRHKITKRGQNVTFRCDPISEHNRLYWYRQTLGQGPEFLTYFQNEAQLEKSRLLSDRFSAERPKGSFSTLEIQRTEQGDSAMYLCSSSLRDRGDSPLHFGNGTRLTVT.

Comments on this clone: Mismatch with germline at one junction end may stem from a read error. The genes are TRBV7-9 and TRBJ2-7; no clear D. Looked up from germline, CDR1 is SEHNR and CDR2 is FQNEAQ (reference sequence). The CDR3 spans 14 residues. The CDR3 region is CSSSLPGANYEQYF. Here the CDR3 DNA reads TGTTCCAGCAGCTTACCGGGTGCTAACTACGAGCAGTACTTC.

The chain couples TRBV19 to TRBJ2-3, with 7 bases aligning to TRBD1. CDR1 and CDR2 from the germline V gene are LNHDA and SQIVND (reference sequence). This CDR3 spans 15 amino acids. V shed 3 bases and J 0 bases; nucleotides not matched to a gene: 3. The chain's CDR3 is CASSMGDSSTDTQYF. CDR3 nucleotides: TGTGCCAGTAGTATGGGGGACAGCAGCACAGATACGCAGTATTTT.

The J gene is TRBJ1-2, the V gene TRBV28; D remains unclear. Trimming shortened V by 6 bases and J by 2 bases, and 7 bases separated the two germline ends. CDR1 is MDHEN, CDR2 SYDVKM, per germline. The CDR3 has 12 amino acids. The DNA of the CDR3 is TGTGCCAGCAGGAGTCTGAACTATGGCTACACCTTC. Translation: CASRSLNYGYTF.

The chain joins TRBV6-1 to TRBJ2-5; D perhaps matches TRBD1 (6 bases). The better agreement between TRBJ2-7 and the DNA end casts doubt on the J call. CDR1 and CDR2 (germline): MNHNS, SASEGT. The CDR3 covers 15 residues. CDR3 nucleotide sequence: TGTGCCAGCAGTTCGGACAGATCGAGCTCCTACGAGCAGTACTTC. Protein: CASSSDRSSSYEQYF.

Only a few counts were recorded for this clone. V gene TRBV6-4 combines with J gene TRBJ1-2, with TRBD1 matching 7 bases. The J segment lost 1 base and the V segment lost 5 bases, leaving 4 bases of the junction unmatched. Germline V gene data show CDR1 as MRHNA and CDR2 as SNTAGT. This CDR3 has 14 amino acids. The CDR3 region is CASSHRGHNYGYTF. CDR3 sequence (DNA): TGTGCCAGCAGTCACAGGGGTCATAACTATGGCTACACCTTC.

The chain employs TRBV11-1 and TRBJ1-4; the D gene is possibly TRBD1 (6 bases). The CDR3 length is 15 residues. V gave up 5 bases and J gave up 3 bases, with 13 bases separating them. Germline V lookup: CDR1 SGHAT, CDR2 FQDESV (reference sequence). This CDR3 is CASSPPGGPNEKLFF. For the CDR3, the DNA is TGTGCCAGCAGCCCACCTGGGGGCCCTAATGAAAAACTGTTTTTT.

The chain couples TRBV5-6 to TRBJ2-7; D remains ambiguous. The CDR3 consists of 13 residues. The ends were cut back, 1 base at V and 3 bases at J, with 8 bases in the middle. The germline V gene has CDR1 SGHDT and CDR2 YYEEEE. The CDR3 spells CASSLRGDYEQYF. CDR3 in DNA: TGTGCCAGCAGCTTGCGAGGCGACTACGAGCAGTACTTC.

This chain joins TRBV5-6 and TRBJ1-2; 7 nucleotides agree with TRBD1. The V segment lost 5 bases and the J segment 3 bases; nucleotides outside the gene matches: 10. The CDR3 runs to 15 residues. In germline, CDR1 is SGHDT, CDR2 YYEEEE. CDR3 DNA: TGTGCCAGCAGTTACTCCAGGGGGTTGTACTATGGCTACACCTTC. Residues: CASSYSRGLYYGYTF.

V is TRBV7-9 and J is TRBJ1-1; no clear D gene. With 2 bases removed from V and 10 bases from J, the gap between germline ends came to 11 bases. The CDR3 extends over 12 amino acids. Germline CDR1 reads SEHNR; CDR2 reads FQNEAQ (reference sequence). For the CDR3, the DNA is TGTGCCAGCAGCTTATCCGCGGGGTTAGCTTTCTTT. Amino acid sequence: CASSLSAGLAFF.

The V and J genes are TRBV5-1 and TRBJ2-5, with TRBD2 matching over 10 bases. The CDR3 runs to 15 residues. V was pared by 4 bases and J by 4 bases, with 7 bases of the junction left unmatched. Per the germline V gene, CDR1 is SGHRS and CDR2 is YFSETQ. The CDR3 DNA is TGCGCCAGCAGCGCCCACCTAGCGGGAGCAGAGACCCAGTACTTC. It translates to CASSAHLAGAETQYF. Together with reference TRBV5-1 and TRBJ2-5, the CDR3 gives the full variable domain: KAGVTQTPRYLIKTRGQQVTLSCSPISGHRSVSWYQQTPGQGLQFLFEYFSETQRNKGNFPGRFSGRQFSNSRSEMNVSTLELGDSALYLCASSAHLAGAETQYFGPGTRLLVL.

CDR3 sequence (DNA): TGTGCCAGCAGTTCTGCCGGGGACAGTTATTCACCCCTCCACTTT. The encoded protein is CASSSAGDSYSPLHF. This sequence joins TRBV28 and TRBJ1-6; TRBD1 aligns across 7 bases. Unmatched junction bases numbered 8, after V lost 4 bases and J lost 8 bases. This CDR3 comprises 15 residues. Germline loops: CDR1 MDHEN, CDR2 SYDVKM. Together with reference TRBV28 and TRBJ1-6, the CDR3 gives the full variable domain: DVKVTQSSRYLVKRTGEKVFLECVQDMDHENMFWYRQDPGLGLRLIYFSYDVKMKEKGDIPEGYSVSREKKERFSLILESASTNQTSMYLCASSSAGDSYSPLHFGNGTRLTVT.

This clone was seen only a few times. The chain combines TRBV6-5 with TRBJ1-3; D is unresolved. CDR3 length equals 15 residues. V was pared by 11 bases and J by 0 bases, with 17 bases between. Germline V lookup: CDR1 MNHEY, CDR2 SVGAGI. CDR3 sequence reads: CAATRRLDSGNTIYF. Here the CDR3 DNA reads TGTGCCGCGACGCGCAGGCTCGACTCTGGAAACACCATATATTTT.

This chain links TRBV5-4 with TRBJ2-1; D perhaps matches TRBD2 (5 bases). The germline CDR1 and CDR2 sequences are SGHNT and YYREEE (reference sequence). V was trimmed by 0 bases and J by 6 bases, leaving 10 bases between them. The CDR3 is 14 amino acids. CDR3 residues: CASSLGGLSNEQFF. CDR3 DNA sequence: TGTGCCAGCAGCTTGGGTGGACTTAGCAATGAGCAGTTCTTC.